This entry features one T cell receptor beta chain sequence. Its antigen is undetermined. The CDR3 length is 16 residues. Germline assignment: CDR1 SGHTA and CDR2 FQGTGA. The germline V and J ends were trimmed by 2 bases and 4 bases, with 15 bases remaining between them. They isolated at least 7 million PBMCs from each sample. Total RNA extracted from each sample amounted to at least 6 micrograms. Primers used in a second PCR of about 7 to 12 cycles were a sample-barcoded 5' primer and a J-beta primer mix. Researchers report that a template-switch adaptor with 12 random nucleotides tagged each cDNA molecule. TCRdb re-derived calls from the 5' RACE reads in MiXCR, one entry per CDR3 protein. The table has some 730,000 distinct CDR3 sequences, roughly 20% seen once; the top ten hold around a fifth. This entry is derived from a study of blood T cells in healthy people across ages. Whole-study findings and limits: Any conclusive comparison of naive versus antigen-experienced cells was prevented by using unsorted PBMCs.

Sequences were obtained from blood. The genes are TRBV7-3 and TRBJ2-1; weak D call: TRBD1 (5 bases). This TCR came from a man aged 65 to 79 in good health. CDR3 amino acids: CASSLGAGKGYNEQFF. CDR3 DNA: TGTGCCAGCAGCTTAGGGGCAGGGAAGGGGTACAATGAGCAGTTCTTC.